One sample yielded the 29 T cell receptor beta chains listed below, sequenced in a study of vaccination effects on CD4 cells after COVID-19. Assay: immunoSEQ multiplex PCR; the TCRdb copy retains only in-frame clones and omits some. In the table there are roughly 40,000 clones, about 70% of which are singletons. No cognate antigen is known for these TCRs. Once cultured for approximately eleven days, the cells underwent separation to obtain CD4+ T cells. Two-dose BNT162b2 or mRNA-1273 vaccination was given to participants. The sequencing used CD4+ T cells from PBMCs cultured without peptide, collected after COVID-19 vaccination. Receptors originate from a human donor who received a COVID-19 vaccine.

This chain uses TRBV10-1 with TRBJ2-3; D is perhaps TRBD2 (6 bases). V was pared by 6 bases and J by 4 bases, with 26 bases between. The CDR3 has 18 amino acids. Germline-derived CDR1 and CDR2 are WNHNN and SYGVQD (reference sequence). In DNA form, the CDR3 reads TGCGCCAGCAGAAAGGGCCTTGGTGGCGGGAAAAGCGCAGATACGCAGTATTTT. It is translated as CASRKGLGGGKSADTQYF.

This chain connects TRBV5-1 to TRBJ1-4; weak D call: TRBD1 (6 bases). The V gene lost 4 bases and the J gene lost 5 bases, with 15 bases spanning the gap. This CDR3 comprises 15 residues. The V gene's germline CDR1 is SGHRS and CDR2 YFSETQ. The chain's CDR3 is CASSISTGLNEKLFF. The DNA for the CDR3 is TGCGCCAGCAGCATATCGACAGGCCTCAATGAAAAACTGTTTTTT.

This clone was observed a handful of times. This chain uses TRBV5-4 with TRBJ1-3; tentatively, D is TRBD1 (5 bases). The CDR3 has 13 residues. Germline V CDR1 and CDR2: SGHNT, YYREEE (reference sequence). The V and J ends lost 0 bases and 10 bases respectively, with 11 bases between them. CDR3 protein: CASSLAGGDTIYF. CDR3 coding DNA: TGTGCCAGCAGCTTGGCAGGAGGGGATACCATATATTTT.

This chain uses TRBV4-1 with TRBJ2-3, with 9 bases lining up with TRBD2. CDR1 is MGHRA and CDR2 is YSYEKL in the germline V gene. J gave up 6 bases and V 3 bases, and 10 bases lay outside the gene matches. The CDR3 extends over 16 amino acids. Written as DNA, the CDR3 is TGCGCCAGCAGCCAGGGACTAGCAGAAGGGGCCGATACGCAGTATTTT. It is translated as CASSQGLAEGADTQYF.

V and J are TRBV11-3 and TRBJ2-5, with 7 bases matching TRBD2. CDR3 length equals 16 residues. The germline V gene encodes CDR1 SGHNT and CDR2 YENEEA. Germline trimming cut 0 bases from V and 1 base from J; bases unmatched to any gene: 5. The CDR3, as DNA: TGTGCCAGCAGCTTAGAGGGGGGGGGTCCCCAAGAGACCCAGTACTTC. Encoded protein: CASSLEGGGPQETQYF.

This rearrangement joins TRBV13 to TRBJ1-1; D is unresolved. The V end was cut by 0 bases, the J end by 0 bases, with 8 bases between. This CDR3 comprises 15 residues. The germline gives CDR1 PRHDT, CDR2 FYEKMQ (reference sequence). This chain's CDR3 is CASSLGGGLNTEAFF. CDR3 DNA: TGTGCCAGCAGCTTAGGTGGCGGACTGAACACTGAAGCTTTCTTT.

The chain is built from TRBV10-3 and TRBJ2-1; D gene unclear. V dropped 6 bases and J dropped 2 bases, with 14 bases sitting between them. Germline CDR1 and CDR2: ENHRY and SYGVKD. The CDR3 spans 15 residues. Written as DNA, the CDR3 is TGTGCCATCAGCCGCAAAAGTGGGCCCTACAATGAGCAGTTCTTC. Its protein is CAISRKSGPYNEQFF.

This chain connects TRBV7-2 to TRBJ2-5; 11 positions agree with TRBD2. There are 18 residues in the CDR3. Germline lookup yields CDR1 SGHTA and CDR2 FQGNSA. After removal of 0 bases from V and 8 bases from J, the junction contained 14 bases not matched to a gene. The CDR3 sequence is CASSLALLAGGLLVTQYF. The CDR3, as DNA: TGTGCCAGCAGCTTAGCGCTCCTAGCGGGGGGTCTGTTGGTAACCCAGTACTTC.

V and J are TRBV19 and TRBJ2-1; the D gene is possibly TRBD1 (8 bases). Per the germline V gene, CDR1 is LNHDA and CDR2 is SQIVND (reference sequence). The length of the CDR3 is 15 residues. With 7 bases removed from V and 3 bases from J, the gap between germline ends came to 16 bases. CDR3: CASKPQGGYYNEQFF. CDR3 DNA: TGTGCCAGTAAGCCACAGGGGGGGTACTACAATGAGCAGTTCTTC.

This CDR3 reads CASSQAPGQSYEQYF. The CDR3 DNA sequence: TGCGCCAGCAGCCAAGCTCCGGGACAGTCCTACGAGCAGTACTTC. The chain is built from TRBV4-1 and TRBJ2-7, with 7 bases aligning to TRBD1. The V segment lost 1 base and the J segment 1 base; nucleotides outside the gene matches: 4. The CDR3 sequence is 15 residues long. Germline assignment: CDR1 MGHRA and CDR2 YSYEKL.

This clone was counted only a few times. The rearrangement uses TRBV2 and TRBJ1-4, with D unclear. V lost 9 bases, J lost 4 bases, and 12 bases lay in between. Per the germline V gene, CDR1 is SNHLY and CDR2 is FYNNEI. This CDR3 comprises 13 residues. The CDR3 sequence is CASAGPLNEKLFF. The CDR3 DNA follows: TGTGCCAGTGCTGGACCGCTTAATGAAAAACTGTTTTTT.

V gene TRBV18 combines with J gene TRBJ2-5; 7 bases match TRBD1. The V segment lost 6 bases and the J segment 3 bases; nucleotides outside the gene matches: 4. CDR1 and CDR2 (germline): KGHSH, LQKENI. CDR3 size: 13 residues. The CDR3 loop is CASSSTGEETQYF. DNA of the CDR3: TGTGCCAGCTCTTCTACAGGGGAAGAGACCCAGTACTTC.

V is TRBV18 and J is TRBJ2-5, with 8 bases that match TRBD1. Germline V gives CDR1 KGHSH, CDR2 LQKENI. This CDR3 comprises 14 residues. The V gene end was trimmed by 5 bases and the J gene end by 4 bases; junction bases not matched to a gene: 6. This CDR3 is CASSDRGLGETQYF. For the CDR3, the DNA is TGTGCCAGCTCAGACAGGGGTCTGGGAGAGACCCAGTACTTC.

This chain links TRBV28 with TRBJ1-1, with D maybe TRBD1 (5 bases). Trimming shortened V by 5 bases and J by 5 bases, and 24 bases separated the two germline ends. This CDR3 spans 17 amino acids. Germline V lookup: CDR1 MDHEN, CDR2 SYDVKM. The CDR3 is CASSIIAGHGRKTEAFF. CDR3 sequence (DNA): TGTGCCAGCAGTATTATTGCAGGGCACGGTAGAAAAACTGAAGCTTTCTTT.

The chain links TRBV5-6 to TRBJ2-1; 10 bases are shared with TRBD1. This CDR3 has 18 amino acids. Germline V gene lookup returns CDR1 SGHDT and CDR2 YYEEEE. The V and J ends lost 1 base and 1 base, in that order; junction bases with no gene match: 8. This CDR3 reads CASSLYRDRGRSYNEQFF. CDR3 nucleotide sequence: TGTGCCAGCAGCTTGTACCGGGACAGGGGTCGATCCTACAATGAGCAGTTCTTC.

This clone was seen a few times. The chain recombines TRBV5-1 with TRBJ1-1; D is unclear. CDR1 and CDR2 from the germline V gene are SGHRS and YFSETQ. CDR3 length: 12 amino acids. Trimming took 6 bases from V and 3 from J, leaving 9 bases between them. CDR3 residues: CASISADTEAFF. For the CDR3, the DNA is TGCGCCAGCATTTCGGCGGACACTGAAGCTTTCTTT.

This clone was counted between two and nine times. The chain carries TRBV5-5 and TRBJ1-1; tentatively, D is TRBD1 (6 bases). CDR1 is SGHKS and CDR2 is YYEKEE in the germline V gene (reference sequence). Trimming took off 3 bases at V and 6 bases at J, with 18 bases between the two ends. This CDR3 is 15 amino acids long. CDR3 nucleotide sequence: TGTGCCAGCAGCTGGGGCTTCTTTGGACAGTCTGAAGCTTTCTTT. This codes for CASSWGFFGQSEAFF. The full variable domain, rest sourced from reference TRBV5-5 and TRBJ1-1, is DAGVTQSPTHLIKTRGQQVTLRCSPISGHKSVSWYQQVLGQGPQFIFQYYEKEERGRGNFPDRFSARQFPNYSSELNVNALLLGDSALYLCASSWGFFGQSEAFFGQGTRLTVV.

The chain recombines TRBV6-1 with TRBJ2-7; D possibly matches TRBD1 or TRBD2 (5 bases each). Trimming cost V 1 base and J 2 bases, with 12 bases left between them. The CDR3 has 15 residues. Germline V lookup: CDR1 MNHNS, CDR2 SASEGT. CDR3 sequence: CASSEERGRAYEQYF. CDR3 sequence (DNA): TGTGCCAGCAGTGAAGAGAGGGGACGGGCCTACGAGCAGTACTTC.

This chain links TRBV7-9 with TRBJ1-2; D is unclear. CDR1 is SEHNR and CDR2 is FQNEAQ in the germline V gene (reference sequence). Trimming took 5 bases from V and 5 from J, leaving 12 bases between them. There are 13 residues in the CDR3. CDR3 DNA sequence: TGTGCCAGCAGCCCCCGGGCCGGATATGGCTACACCTTC. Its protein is CASSPRAGYGYTF.

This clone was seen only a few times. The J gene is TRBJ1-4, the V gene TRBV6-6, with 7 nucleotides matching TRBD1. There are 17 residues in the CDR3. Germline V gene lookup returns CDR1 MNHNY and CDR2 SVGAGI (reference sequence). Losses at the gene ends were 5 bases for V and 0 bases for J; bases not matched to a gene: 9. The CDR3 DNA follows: TGTGCCAGCAGTCATAGGACAGGAGCCTCAACTAATGAAAAACTGTTTTTT. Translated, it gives CASSHRTGASTNEKLFF.

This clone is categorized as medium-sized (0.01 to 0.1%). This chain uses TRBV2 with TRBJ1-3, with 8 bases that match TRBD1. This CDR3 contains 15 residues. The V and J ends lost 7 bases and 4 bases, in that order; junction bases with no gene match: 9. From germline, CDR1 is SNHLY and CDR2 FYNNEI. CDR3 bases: TGTGCCAGCACTAACCGCGGGACAGGCGGAAACACCATATATTTT. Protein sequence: CASTNRGTGGNTIYF.

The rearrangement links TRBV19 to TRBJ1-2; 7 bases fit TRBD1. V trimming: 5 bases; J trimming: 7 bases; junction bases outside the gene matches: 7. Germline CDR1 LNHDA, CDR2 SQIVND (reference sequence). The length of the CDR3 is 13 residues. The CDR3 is CASSPLDRVGYTF. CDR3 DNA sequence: TGTGCCAGTAGTCCACTCGACAGGGTTGGCTACACCTTC.

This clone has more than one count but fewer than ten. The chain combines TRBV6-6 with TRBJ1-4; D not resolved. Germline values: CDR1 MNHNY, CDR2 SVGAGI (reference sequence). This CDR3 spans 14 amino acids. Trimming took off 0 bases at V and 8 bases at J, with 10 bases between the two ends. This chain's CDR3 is CASSYSSSEEKLFF. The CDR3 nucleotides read TGTGCCAGCAGTTACTCCTCCTCGGAAGAAAAACTGTTTTTT.

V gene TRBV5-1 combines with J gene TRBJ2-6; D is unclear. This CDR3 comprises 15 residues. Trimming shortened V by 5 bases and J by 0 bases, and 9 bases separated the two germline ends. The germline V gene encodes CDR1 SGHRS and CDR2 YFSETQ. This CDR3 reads CASSQVGSGANVLTF. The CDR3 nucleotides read TGCGCCAGCAGTCAGGTCGGCTCTGGGGCCAACGTCCTGACTTTC.

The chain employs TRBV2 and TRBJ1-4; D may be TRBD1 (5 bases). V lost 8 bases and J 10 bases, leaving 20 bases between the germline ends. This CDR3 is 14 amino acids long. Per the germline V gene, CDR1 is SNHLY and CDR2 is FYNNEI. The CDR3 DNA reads TGTGCCAGCCGATTGGGACGCCTGTCAGGAAAACTGTTTTTT. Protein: CASRLGRLSGKLFF.

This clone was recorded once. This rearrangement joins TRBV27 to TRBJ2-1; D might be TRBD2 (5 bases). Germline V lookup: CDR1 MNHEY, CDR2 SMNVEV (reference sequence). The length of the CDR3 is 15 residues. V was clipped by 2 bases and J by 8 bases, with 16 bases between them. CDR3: CASSLGFPGLHEQFF. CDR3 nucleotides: TGTGCCAGCAGTTTAGGATTCCCGGGGTTACATGAGCAGTTCTTC.

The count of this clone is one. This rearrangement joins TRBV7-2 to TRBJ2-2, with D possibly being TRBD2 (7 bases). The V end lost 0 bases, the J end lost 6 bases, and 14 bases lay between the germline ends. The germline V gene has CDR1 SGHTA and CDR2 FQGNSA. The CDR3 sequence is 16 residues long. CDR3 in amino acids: CASSLAGGLGAGELFF. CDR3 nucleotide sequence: TGTGCCAGCAGCTTAGCGGGGGGGCTGGGAGCCGGGGAGCTGTTTTTT.

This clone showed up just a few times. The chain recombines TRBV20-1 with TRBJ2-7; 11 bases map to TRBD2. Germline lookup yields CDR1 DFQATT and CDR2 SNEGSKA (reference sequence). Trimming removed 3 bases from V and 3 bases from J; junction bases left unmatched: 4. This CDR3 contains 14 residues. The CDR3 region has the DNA TGCAGTGCTAGTAGACTAGCGGGACTCTACGAGCAGTACTTC. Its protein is CSASRLAGLYEQYF.

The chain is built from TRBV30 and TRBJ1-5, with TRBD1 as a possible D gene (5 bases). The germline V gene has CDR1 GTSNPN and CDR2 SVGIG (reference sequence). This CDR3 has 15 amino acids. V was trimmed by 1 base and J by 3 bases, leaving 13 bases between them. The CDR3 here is CAWSAKGLFNQPQHF. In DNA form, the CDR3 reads TGTGCCTGGAGTGCTAAGGGACTGTTCAATCAGCCCCAGCATTTT.